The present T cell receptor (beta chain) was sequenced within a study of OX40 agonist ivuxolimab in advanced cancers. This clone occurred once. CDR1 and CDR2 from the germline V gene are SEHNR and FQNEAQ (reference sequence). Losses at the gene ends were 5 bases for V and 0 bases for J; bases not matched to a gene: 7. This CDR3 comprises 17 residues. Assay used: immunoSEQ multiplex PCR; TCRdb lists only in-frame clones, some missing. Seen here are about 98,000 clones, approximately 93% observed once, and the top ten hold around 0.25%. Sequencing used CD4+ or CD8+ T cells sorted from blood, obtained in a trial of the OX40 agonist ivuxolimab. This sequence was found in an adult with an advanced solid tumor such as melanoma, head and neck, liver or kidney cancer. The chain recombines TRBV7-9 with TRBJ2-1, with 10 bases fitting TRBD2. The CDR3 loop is CASSLWTSGSSYNEQFF. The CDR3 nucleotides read TGTGCCAGCAGCCTCTGGACTAGCGGCAGCTCCTACAATGAGCAGTTCTTC.